Listed here are 13 T cell receptor beta chains from one sample, sequenced in a study of T cell responses to AZD1222 COVID-19 vaccine (dated by TCRdb to about 2021). Library creation used the immunoSEQ multiplex PCR assay. TCRdb re-hosts the immuneACCESS table, in-frame sequences only. Its copies lack some clones; in the studies checked, an unresolved V gene accounts for under half of them, and the cause for the rest is not known. This sample has about 140,000 clones in its table, and roughly 93% of those were observed once. Clones ranked in the top ten supply around 1% of the sample. Sample time point, as interpreted from the label and publication: baseline before first vaccination. The treatment or condition label on this specimen signifies: meningococcal conjugate vaccine given as trial control. Sequencing used peripheral blood, obtained on day 0 of MenACWY control vaccination. These TCRs come from an adult in good health.

The table lists this clone with a count of one. The CDR3 DNA reads TGTGCCAGCTCATCTATAGAAGTAGTTGCCTACGAGCAGTACTTC. Residues: CASSSIEVVAYEQYF. This sequence joins TRBV18 and TRBJ2-7; D is unresolved. V was clipped by 5 bases and J by 2 bases, with 16 bases between them. Germline-derived CDR1 and CDR2 are KGHSH and LQKENI. The CDR3 runs to 15 residues.

The chain's CDR3 is CASSQVDRGPYGYTF. CDR3 bases: TGCGCCAGCAGCCAAGTGGACAGGGGACCTTATGGCTACACCTTC. The chain has TRBV4-1 and TRBJ1-2, with TRBD1 matching over 9 bases. The CDR3 runs 15 residues. J gave up 5 bases and V 1 base, and 5 bases lay outside the gene matches. In germline, CDR1 is MGHRA, CDR2 YSYEKL.

Points on this clone: Distinct nucleotide sequences in the sample also encode this CDR3. This sequence joins TRBV30 and TRBJ1-5; no reliable D call. The CDR3 has 13 residues. The germline V gene has CDR1 GTSNPN and CDR2 SVGIG (reference sequence). V was pared by 0 bases and J by 1 base, with 4 bases between. CDR3 nucleotide sequence: TGTGCCTGGAGTGTAAGCAGCAATCAGCCCCAGCATTTT. It specifies CAWSVSSNQPQHF.

The J gene is TRBJ1-1, the V gene TRBV29-1; D might be TRBD1 (5 bases). This CDR3 region has 14 residues. Germline V CDR1 and CDR2: SQVTM, ANQGSEA. Trimming pared 4 bases from V and 0 bases from J, leaving 12 bases between. Written as DNA, the CDR3 is TGCAGCGTTGTGGAGGACACCATGAACACTGAAGCTTTCTTT. Translated, it gives CSVVEDTMNTEAFF.

The rearrangement links TRBV24-1 to TRBJ1-1; 7 bases agree with TRBD1. The CDR3 length is 13 residues. Trimming at V came to 5 bases and at J to 6 bases, leaving 5 bases not matched to a gene. Germline values: CDR1 KGHDR, CDR2 SFDVKD. The CDR3 coding sequence is TGTGCCACCAGTGGACAGGGCTCTTCTGAAGCTTTCTTT. Its protein product is CATSGQGSSEAFF.

This rearrangement joins TRBV9 to TRBJ2-5, with D hard to call. The CDR3 is 16 amino acids. V was clipped by 4 bases and J by 5 bases, with 21 bases between them. Germline V gene data show CDR1 as SGDLS and CDR2 as YYNGEE. CDR3 DNA: TGTGCCAGCAGCCGGACCTTGCACCGCTCCTCCGAGACCCAGTACTTC. It translates to CASSRTLHRSSETQYF.

V is TRBV19 and J is TRBJ1-5; D not certain. Between the trimmed V and J ends, which lost 0 bases and 6 bases, there was a span of 3 bases. The CDR3 is made up of 12 amino acids. CDR1 LNHDA and CDR2 SQIVND come from the germline V gene (reference sequence). In DNA form, the CDR3 reads TGTGCCAGTAGTATAGACGCTCAGCCCCAGCATTTT. Its protein is CASSIDAQPQHF. Supplemented by reference TRBV19 and TRBJ1-5, the full variable domain reads DGGITQSPKYLFRKEGQNVTLSCEQNLNHDAMYWYRQDPGQGLRLIYYSQIVNDFQKGDIAEGYSVSREKKESFPLTVTSAQKNPTAFYLCASSIDAQPQHFGDGTRLSIL.

This clone was observed once. This chain joins TRBV18 and TRBJ1-1, with a tentative D call TRBD1 (6 bases). Germline-derived CDR1 and CDR2 are KGHSH and LQKENI. This CDR3 has 17 residues. The ends were cut back, 3 bases at V and 2 bases at J, with 19 bases in the middle. CDR3 DNA sequence: TGTGCCAGCTCACCCCGGGACAAGACCATGGGAAACACTGAAGCTTTCTTT. Translation gives CASSPRDKTMGNTEAFF.

The V gene is TRBV7-2, the J gene TRBJ2-1, with 16 bases identical to TRBD2. CDR3 size: 17 residues. Trimming removed 5 bases from V and 9 bases from J; junction bases left unmatched: 10. The germline V gene has CDR1 SGHTA and CDR2 FQGNSA. CDR3 nucleotide sequence: TGTGCCAGCAGCCCTTGGGAAGGGACTAGCGGGGGGGCTGAGCAGTTCTTC. Protein: CASSPWEGTSGGAEQFF.

Here the CDR3 DNA reads TGTGCCAGCAGCTTAGACACGACAGTGGAGGATACGCAGTATTTT. Amino acids: CASSLDTTVEDTQYF. This rearrangement joins TRBV13 to TRBJ2-3, with D possibly matching TRBD1 (5 bases). Trimming took 1 base from V and 6 from J, leaving 14 bases between them. Germline loops: CDR1 PRHDT, CDR2 FYEKMQ (reference sequence). CDR3 size: 15 residues.

The V gene is TRBV28, the J gene TRBJ1-5; D uncertain. The length of the CDR3 is 18 residues. The germline V and J ends were trimmed by 3 bases and 0 bases, with 18 bases remaining between them. Germline-derived CDR1 and CDR2 are MDHEN and SYDVKM. The CDR3 reads CASSFPTSRLHSNQPQHF. CDR3 bases: TGTGCCAGCAGTTTTCCGACCTCCAGACTCCATAGCAATCAGCCCCAGCATTTT.

The V call is TRBV7-9, the J call TRBJ1-2, with TRBD1 as a possible D gene (5 bases). Looked up from germline, CDR1 is SEHNR and CDR2 is FQNEAQ (reference sequence). This CDR3 comprises 16 residues. Trimming stripped 5 bases from V and 8 bases from J, with 24 bases between. The CDR3 region has the DNA TGTGCCAGCAGCCCGCTTGCGGGACTCGGGATTGCAGGCTACACCTTC. Encoded protein: CASSPLAGLGIAGYTF.

V and J are TRBV9 and TRBJ1-3, with a tentative D call TRBD1 (5 bases). This CDR3 spans 14 amino acids. Germline V lookup: CDR1 SGDLS, CDR2 YYNGEE. Trimming removed 3 bases at V and 8 bases at J, with 15 bases between. The CDR3 loop reads CASSAGLNEDTIYF. In nucleotides, the CDR3 is TGTGCCAGCAGCGCGGGACTTAATGAAGACACCATATATTTT.